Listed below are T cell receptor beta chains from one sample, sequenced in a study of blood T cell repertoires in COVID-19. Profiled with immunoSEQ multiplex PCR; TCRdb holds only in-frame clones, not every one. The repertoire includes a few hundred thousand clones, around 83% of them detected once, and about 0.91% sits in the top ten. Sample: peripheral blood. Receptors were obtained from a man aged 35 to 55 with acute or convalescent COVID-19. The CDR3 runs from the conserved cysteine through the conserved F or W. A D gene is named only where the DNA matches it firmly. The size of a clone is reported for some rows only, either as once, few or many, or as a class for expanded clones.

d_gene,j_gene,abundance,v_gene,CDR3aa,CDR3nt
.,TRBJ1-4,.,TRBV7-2,CASSLRGWENEKLFF,TGTGCCAGCAGCTTAAGAGGTTGGGAGAATGAAAAACTGTTTTTT
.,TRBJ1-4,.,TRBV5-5,CASSSPGTRSEKLFF,TGTGCCAGCAGCTCCCCCGGGACACGGAGTGAAAAACTGTTTTTT
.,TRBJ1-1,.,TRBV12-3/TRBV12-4,CASRFTDTEAFF,TGTGCCAGCAGATTTACAGACACTGAAGCTTTCTTT
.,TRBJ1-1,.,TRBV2,CASSEDRLPGPGAFF,TGTGCCAGCAGTGAAGATCGTCTCCCCGGCCCCGGGGCTTTCTTT
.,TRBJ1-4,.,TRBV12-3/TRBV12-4,CASVREKGEKLFF,TGTGCCAGTGTGAGGGAAAAAGGGGAAAAACTGTTTTTT
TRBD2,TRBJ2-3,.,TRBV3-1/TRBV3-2,CASSQTSGGYTDTQYF,TGTGCCAGCAGCCAAACTAGCGGGGGCTACACAGATACGCAGTATTTT
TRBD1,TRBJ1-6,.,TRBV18,CASSHGTGGDSPLHF,TGTGCCAGCTCACATGGGACAGGGGGGGATTCACCCCTCCACTTT
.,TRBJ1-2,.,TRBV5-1,CASSPIQGGGYTF,TGCGCCAGCAGCCCGATTCAGGGAGGTGGCTACACCTTC
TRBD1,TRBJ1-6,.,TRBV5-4,CASSSTGVHNSPLHF,TGTGCCAGCAGCTCTACAGGGGTCCATAATTCACCCCTCCACTTT
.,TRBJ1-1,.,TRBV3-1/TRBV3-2,CASSRWPNTEAFF,TGTGCCAGCAGCCGTTGGCCGAACACTGAAGCTTTCTTT
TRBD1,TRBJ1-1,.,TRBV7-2,CASSLNRGAGSVNTEAFF,TGTGCCAGCAGCTTGAACAGGGGCGCGGGATCGGTGAACACTGAAGCTTTCTTT
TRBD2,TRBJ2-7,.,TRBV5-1,CASRPGTSGGKPSYEQYF,TGCGCCAGCAGACCCGGGACTAGCGGGGGGAAACCCTCCTACGAGCAGTACTTC
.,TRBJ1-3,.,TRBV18,CASSPPSQSGNTIYF,TGTGCCAGCTCACCACCGTCACAGTCTGGAAACACCATATATTTT
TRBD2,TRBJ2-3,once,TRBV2,CASSASGGTGDTQYF,TGTGCCAGCAGTGCTAGCGGGGGGACCGGGGATACGCAGTATTTT
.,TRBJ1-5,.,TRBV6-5,CASSQTPAGGQPQHF,TGTGCCAGCAGTCAAACTCCCGCCGGAGGGCAGCCCCAGCATTTT
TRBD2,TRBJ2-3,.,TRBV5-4,CASSLGLAGGTDTQYF,TGTGCCAGCAGCTTGGGACTAGCGGGGGGTACAGATACGCAGTATTTT
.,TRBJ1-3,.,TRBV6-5,CASSYEGSGNTIYF,TGTGCCAGCAGTTACGAGGGATCTGGAAACACCATATATTTT
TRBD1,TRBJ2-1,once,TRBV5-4,CASSRTGGDNEQFF,TGTGCCAGCAGCCGAACAGGGGGTGACAATGAGCAGTTCTTC
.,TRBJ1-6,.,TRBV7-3,CASSLLGSTYNSPLHF,TGTGCCAGCAGCTTATTAGGGAGCACCTATAATTCACCCCTCCACTTT
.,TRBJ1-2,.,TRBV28,CASSLGSASYGYTF,TGTGCCAGCAGTTTGGGTAGCGCAAGCTATGGCTACACCTTC
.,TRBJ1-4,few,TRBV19,CASRNREHNEKLFF,TGTGCCAGTCGTAACCGGGAGCATAATGAAAAACTGTTTTTT
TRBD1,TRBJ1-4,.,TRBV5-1,CASSLGDRVDEKLFF,TGCGCCAGCAGCTTGGGGGACAGGGTGGATGAAAAACTGTTTTTT
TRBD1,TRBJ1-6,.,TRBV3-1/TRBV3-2,CASSQQGVRSPLHF,TGTGCCAGCAGCCAGCAGGGGGTTAGGTCACCCCTCCACTTT
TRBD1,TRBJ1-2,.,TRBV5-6,CASSSDRSYGYTF,TGTGCCAGCAGCTCGGACAGGAGCTATGGCTACACCTTC
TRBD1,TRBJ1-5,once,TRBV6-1,CASSEGTGGRGNQPQHF,TGTGCCAGCAGTGAGGGGACAGGGGGACGCGGCAATCAGCCCCAGCATTTT
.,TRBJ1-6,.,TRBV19,CASSFDSRVAPLHF,TGTGCCAGTAGTTTCGACAGCAGAGTCGCGCCCCTCCACTTT
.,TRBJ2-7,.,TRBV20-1,CSASAHGGISEQYF,TGCAGTGCTAGTGCCCACGGCGGGATCTCCGAGCAGTACTTC
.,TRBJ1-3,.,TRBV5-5,CASSQGWGHSGNTIYF,TGTGCCAGCAGCCAAGGATGGGGCCACTCTGGAAACACCATATATTTT
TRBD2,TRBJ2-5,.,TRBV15,CATSRGSSGVEETQYF,TGTGCCACCAGCAGAGGTAGTAGCGGGGTGGAGGAGACCCAGTACTTC
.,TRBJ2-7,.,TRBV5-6,CASSQGGYEQYF,TGTGCCAGCAGCCAGGGGGGCTACGAGCAGTACTTC
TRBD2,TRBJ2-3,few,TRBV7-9,CASSLLAGGTDTQYF,TGTGCCAGCAGCTTACTAGCGGGGGGCACAGATACGCAGTATTTT